What follows are 20 T cell receptor beta chains derived from one specimen sequenced in a study of control samples from healthy donors and cancer patients. Sequencing used immunoSEQ multiplex PCR; TCRdb keeps in-frame clones, though not all of them. The data hold around 180,000 clones, with 85% to 90% observed a single time. The sample taken for sequencing was blood. All receptors derive from a woman in her thirties in good health.

The genes are TRBV6-1 and TRBJ2-7; TRBD1 might be the D (5 bases). Trimming shortened V by 3 bases and J by 0 bases, and 15 bases separated the two germline ends. CDR1 is MNHNS and CDR2 is SASEGT in the germline V gene. The CDR3 length is 16 residues. CDR3 sequence (DNA): TGTGCCAGCAGTGACACGCAGGGTTCCTCCTCCTACGAGCAGTACGTC. Translated, it gives CASSDTQGSSSYEQYV.

The genes are TRBV24-1 and TRBJ2-1, with D maybe TRBD2 (6 bases). The V and J ends lost 4 bases and 10 bases respectively, with 10 bases between them. The germline gives CDR1 KGHDR, CDR2 SFDVKD. The CDR3 extends over 12 amino acids. In nucleotides, the CDR3 is TGTGCCACCAGTGACCCGACTAGAGAGCAGTTCTTC. Translation gives CATSDPTREQFF.

V gene TRBV19 combines with J gene TRBJ1-6, with D possibly TRBD1 on 5 matching bases. V was shortened by 8 bases and J by 0 bases, with 23 bases between the two germline ends. The CDR3 length is 19 residues. Germline lookup yields CDR1 LNHDA and CDR2 SQIVND (reference sequence). The CDR3 here is CASAKSGTGTSSYNSPLHF. Here the CDR3 DNA reads TGTGCCAGTGCAAAGAGTGGGACGGGTACGAGCTCCTATAATTCACCCCTCCACTTT.

In this sample, this clone turned up a few times. V gene TRBV7-8 combines with J gene TRBJ1-3, with D maybe TRBD1 (5 bases). This CDR3 comprises 14 residues. Per the germline V gene, CDR1 is SGHVS and CDR2 is FQNEAQ. Trimming removed 1 base at V and 5 bases at J, with 9 bases between. The CDR3: CASSLGGVRNTIYF. The CDR3 nucleotides read TGTGCCAGCAGCTTAGGGGGGGTACGAAACACCATATATTTT.

The chain has TRBV5-1 and TRBJ2-2; 7 bases are shared with TRBD1. CDR1 and CDR2 (germline): SGHRS, YFSETQ. Germline trimming cut 4 bases from V and 1 base from J; bases unmatched to any gene: 4. This CDR3 spans 15 amino acids. The DNA of the CDR3 is TGCGCCAGCAGCCACCGACAGGGGAACACCGGGGAGCTGTTTTTT. Translating gives CASSHRQGNTGELFF.

The J gene is TRBJ2-5, the V gene TRBV4-2; tentative D call: TRBD2 (5 bases). The CDR3 sequence is 16 residues long. CDR1 is LGHNA, CDR2 YNFKEQ, per germline. Trimming left V 1 base short and J 3 bases short, with 15 bases between. CDR3 sequence reads: CASSQGRRAPKETQYF. The CDR3 DNA sequence: TGTGCCAGCAGCCAAGGGCGGCGGGCGCCTAAAGAGACCCAGTACTTC.

The chain employs TRBV6-1 and TRBJ1-6, with 8 bases identical to TRBD1. The germline gives CDR1 MNHNS, CDR2 SASEGT. The CDR3 extends over 16 amino acids. The ends lost 4 bases at V and 7 bases at J; junction bases unmatched: 9. CDR3 sequence: CASSADQGAGNSPLHF. The CDR3 DNA is TGTGCCAGCAGTGCCGACCAGGGGGCGGGCAATTCACCCCTCCACTTT.

The V call is TRBV9, the J call TRBJ1-5; D unresolved. This CDR3 region has 13 residues. Trimming cost V 0 bases and J 7 bases, with 8 bases left between them. In germline, CDR1 is SGDLS, CDR2 YYNGEE. In DNA form, the CDR3 reads TGTGCCAGCAGCGTAGAATCGGAACAGCCCCAGCATTTT. Translation: CASSVESEQPQHF.

CDR3 loop: CASSSQGGNTEAFF. For the CDR3, the DNA is TGTGCCAGCAGCTCCCAGGGAGGCAACACTGAAGCTTTCTTT. This chain links TRBV11-2 with TRBJ1-1; D might be TRBD1 (5 bases). CDR3 length: 14 amino acids. V was trimmed by 4 bases and J by 2 bases, leaving 11 bases between them. The germline CDR1 and CDR2 sequences are SGHAT and FQNNGV. The full variable domain, in which reference TRBV11-2 and TRBJ1-1 provide the parts outside the CDR3, is EAGVAQSPRYKIIEKRQSVAFWCNPISGHATLYWYQQILGQGPKLLIQFQNNGVVDDSQLPKDRFSAERLKGVDSTLKIQPAKLEDSAVYLCASSSQGGNTEAFFGQGTRLTVV.

The rearrangement uses TRBV19 and TRBJ1-6, with a tentative D call TRBD1 (6 bases). This CDR3 spans 14 amino acids. CDR1 is LNHDA, CDR2 SQIVND, per germline (reference sequence). The V end was cut by 3 bases, the J end by 10 bases, with 13 bases between. The CDR3 spells CASSMPGGESPLHF. The DNA for the CDR3 is TGTGCCAGTAGTATGCCCGGGGGCGAATCACCCCTCCACTTT.

The CDR3: CATSRVRAENEKLFF. CDR3 DNA sequence: TGTGCCACCAGCAGAGTCAGGGCCGAGAATGAAAAACTGTTTTTT. The chain recombines TRBV15 with TRBJ1-4; perhaps TRBD1 as D (5 bases). The CDR3 is 15 residues long. Germline CDR1 and CDR2: LNHNV and YYDKDF (reference sequence). V was clipped by 1 base and J by 5 bases, with 11 bases between them.

This chain uses TRBV20-1 with TRBJ2-1; D may match TRBD1 or TRBD2 (6 bases each). From germline, CDR1 is DFQATT and CDR2 SNEGSKA (reference sequence). V shed 3 bases and J shed 3 bases, with 12 bases lying between them. The CDR3 runs to 14 residues. CDR3 DNA: TGCAGTGCTAGTTCGGGGGCAATCTACAATGAGCAGTTCTTC. Its translation is CSASSGAIYNEQFF.

The V gene is TRBV29-1, the J gene TRBJ1-1; the D gene is possibly TRBD1 (5 bases). V was clipped by 3 bases and J by 5 bases, with 10 bases between them. The germline V gene has CDR1 SQVTM and CDR2 ANQGSEA. The CDR3 has 12 amino acids. The CDR3 protein is CSVDLGETEAFF. Here the CDR3 DNA reads TGCAGCGTTGATCTGGGGGAAACTGAAGCTTTCTTT.

The genes are TRBV5-5 and TRBJ2-5, with D perhaps being TRBD1 or TRBD2 (6 bases each). Germline CDR1 is SGHKS and CDR2 is YYEKEE (reference sequence). The CDR3 is 14 residues long. Trimming took 4 bases from V and 6 from J, leaving 16 bases between them. The CDR3 loop reads CASSPGAGSKTQYF. For the CDR3, the DNA is TGTGCCAGCAGCCCGGGGGCAGGGTCAAAGACCCAGTACTTC.

The chain links TRBV10-3 to TRBJ1-4, with a weak D call TRBD1 (6 bases). This CDR3 has 13 amino acids. Germline CDR1 is ENHRY and CDR2 is SYGVKD. V lost 6 bases and J lost 7, with 12 bases in between. CDR3 loop: CAIRGGASEKLFF. In nucleotides, the CDR3 is TGTGCCATCAGGGGGGGCGCGTCTGAAAAACTGTTTTTT.

This clone came up a few times. The genes are TRBV6-4 and TRBJ1-5; the D is unclear. This CDR3 spans 13 amino acids. Looked up from germline, CDR1 is MRHNA and CDR2 is SNTAGT. V gave up 3 bases and J gave up 5 bases, with 8 bases separating them. The CDR3: CASSEGSYQPQHF. CDR3 coding DNA: TGTGCCAGCAGTGAAGGCAGTTATCAGCCCCAGCATTTT.

The CDR3, as DNA: TGTGCCAGTAGTATCCGGGGACCTCAGCCCCAGCATTTT. It translates to CASSIRGPQPQHF. The V gene is TRBV19, the J gene TRBJ1-5; TRBD1 might be the D (5 bases). V lost 3 bases and J 6 bases, leaving 9 bases between the germline ends. The CDR3 sequence is 13 residues long. Germline values: CDR1 LNHDA, CDR2 SQIVND (reference sequence).

The chain links TRBV30 to TRBJ2-6, with a tentative D call TRBD1 (6 bases). Germline V gene sequence: CDR1 GTSNPN, CDR2 SVGIG (reference sequence). Trimming pared 7 bases from V and 2 bases from J, leaving 15 bases between. The CDR3 runs 15 residues. In DNA form, the CDR3 reads TGTGCCTTCACCTTCAGGGGAACTGGGGCCAACGTCCTGACTTTC. Protein product: CAFTFRGTGANVLTF.

The chain recombines TRBV5-8 with TRBJ1-3, with D tentatively TRBD1 (5 bases). This CDR3 contains 16 residues. Per the germline V gene, CDR1 is SGHTS and CDR2 is YDEGEE. Trimming left V 4 bases short and J 2 bases short, with 16 bases between. As DNA, the CDR3 is TGTGCCAGCAGCGTACACCAGGGTTTTCCTGGAAACACCATATATTTT. Its translation is CASSVHQGFPGNTIYF.

The chain employs TRBV7-2 and TRBJ1-1; no clear D gene. The germline gives CDR1 SGHTA, CDR2 FQGNSA. This CDR3 is built from 13 residues. With 2 bases removed from V and 1 base from J, the gap between germline ends came to 5 bases. The CDR3 nucleotides read TGTGCCAGCAGCTTAACCCAGAACACTGAAGCTTTCTTT. Protein sequence: CASSLTQNTEAFF.